Shown below are 18 T cell receptor beta chains from a single sample sequenced in a study of neurological immune-mediated disorders. One entry per CDR3 protein results from TCRdb running MiXCR on the 5' RACE reads. The table records more than 100,000 distinct CDR3 sequences, approximately 10% of them present only once. Time point denoted: longitudinal time-point 3. Sequenced material: PBMCs. Receptors originate from a female donor with HTLV-1-associated myelopathy (HAM/TSP).

This clonotype has at least ten counts. The chain recombines TRBV5-1 with TRBJ2-7, with 8 bases fitting TRBD2. Losses at the gene ends were 4 bases for V and 5 bases for J; bases not matched to a gene: 2. The length of the CDR3 is 12 residues. Per germline, CDR1 SGHRS and CDR2 YFSETQ. For the CDR3, the DNA is TGCGCCAGCAGCCCGGGGGGGGACGAGCAGTACTTC. Translating it yields CASSPGGDEQYF.

This clonotype was seen at least ten times. The gene calls are TRBV20-1 and TRBJ2-5, with D perhaps given as TRBD1 or TRBD2 (5 bases each). Germline CDR1 reads DFQATT; CDR2 reads SNEGSKA (reference sequence). The CDR3 runs to 15 residues. The germline V and J ends were trimmed by 7 bases and 4 bases, with 22 bases remaining between them. The CDR3 sequence: CSVSPLGDPLETQYF. In nucleotides, the CDR3 is TGCAGTGTGAGCCCCCTTGGGGACCCCCTAGAGACCCAGTACTTC.

The table lists this clonotype with many counts. The chain has TRBV20-1 and TRBJ2-1; D is unresolved. V was trimmed by 1 base and J by 4 bases, leaving 8 bases between them. This CDR3 contains 13 residues. Looked up from germline, CDR1 is DFQATT and CDR2 is SNEGSKA (reference sequence). CDR3 amino acids: CSARAAVYNEQFF. The CDR3 DNA reads TGCAGTGCTAGAGCCGCAGTATACAATGAGCAGTTCTTC.

This clonotype was counted many times. The chain uses TRBV5-1 and TRBJ2-7; D is possibly TRBD2 (6 bases). The CDR3 spans 14 residues. The V and J ends lost 2 bases and 4 bases respectively, with 13 bases between them. Germline CDR1 SGHRS, CDR2 YFSETQ. CDR3 in amino acids: CASSFSGTGYEQYF. The CDR3 region has the DNA TGCGCCAGCAGCTTTAGCGGTACGGGTTACGAGCAGTACTTC.

This clonotype was recorded at least ten times. The genes are TRBV10-3 and TRBJ2-3; D is undetermined. This CDR3 contains 15 residues. Between the trimmed V and J ends, which lost 3 bases and 0 bases, there was a span of 10 bases. Germline CDR1 is ENHRY and CDR2 is SYGVKD. The CDR3 protein is CAISDWQKSTDTQYF. DNA of the CDR3: TGTGCCATCAGTGATTGGCAGAAAAGCACAGATACGCAGTATTTT.

This clonotype was detected many times. V usage is TRBV7-2 and J usage is TRBJ1-3; D is undetermined. This CDR3 is built from 13 residues. V gave up 4 bases and J gave up 2 bases, with 6 bases separating them. The germline V gene has CDR1 SGHTA and CDR2 FQGNSA. The DNA of the CDR3 is TGTGCCAGCAGCTCAGATACTGGAAACACCATATATTTT. As protein: CASSSDTGNTIYF.

Written as DNA, the CDR3 is TGTGCCAGCAGGGGCTTCGGCGTCCCCACAGATACGCAGTATTTT. This gives the protein CASRGFGVPTDTQYF. The chain links TRBV5-5 to TRBJ2-3; D gene unclear. The length of the CDR3 is 15 residues. CDR1 is SGHKS, CDR2 YYEKEE, per germline (reference sequence). Trimming left V 5 bases short and J 2 bases short, with 15 bases between.

The sample holds many counts of this clonotype. V and J are TRBV28 and TRBJ2-5; possibly TRBD1 for D (6 bases). With 2 bases removed from V and 1 base from J, the gap between germline ends came to 8 bases. Germline V gene sequence: CDR1 MDHEN, CDR2 SYDVKM. The length of the CDR3 is 14 residues. CDR3 loop: CASSLDRPQETQYF. CDR3 sequence (DNA): TGTGCCAGCAGTTTAGACAGGCCCCAAGAGACCCAGTACTTC. Filled out from reference TRBV28 and TRBJ2-5, the complete variable domain reads DVKVTQSSRYLVKRTGEKVFLECVQDMDHENMFWYRQDPGLGLRLIYFSYDVKMKEKGDIPEGYSVSREKKERFSLILESASTNQTSMYLCASSLDRPQETQYFGPGTRLLVL.

This clonotype came up a few times. The V and J genes are TRBV6-6 and TRBJ1-5, with 7 bases aligning to TRBD1. The CDR3 contains 16 residues. With 0 bases clipped from V and 4 bases from J, the junction kept 6 bases outside the gene matches. CDR1 and CDR2 (germline): MNHNY, SVGAGI (reference sequence). This CDR3 reads CASSYSSRGSNQPQHF. The CDR3 DNA reads TGTGCCAGCAGTTACTCGTCCAGGGGGAGTAATCAGCCCCAGCATTTT.

This clonotype showed up many times. The chain has TRBV5-1 and TRBJ2-1; TRBD1 is a possible D gene (6 bases). Germline CDR1 and CDR2: SGHRS and YFSETQ. Trimming pared 5 bases from V and 0 bases from J, leaving 12 bases between. The CDR3 extends over 15 amino acids. Here the CDR3 DNA reads TGCGCCAGCAGTTGGGACACCACCTCCTACAATGAGCAGTTCTTC. Amino acid sequence: CASSWDTTSYNEQFF. The whole variable domain, remainder taken from reference TRBV5-1 and TRBJ2-1, is KAGVTQTPRYLIKTRGQQVTLSCSPISGHRSVSWYQQTPGQGLQFLFEYFSETQRNKGNFPGRFSGRQFSNSRSEMNVSTLELGDSALYLCASSWDTTSYNEQFFGPGTRLTVL.

This clonotype was observed many times. The chain is built from TRBV4-1 and TRBJ2-1, with D hard to call. The germline V gene encodes CDR1 MGHRA and CDR2 YSYEKL. The length of the CDR3 is 15 residues. Trimming took off 0 bases at V and 7 bases at J, with 13 bases between the two ends. The CDR3 loop reads CASSQETRLGNEQFF. CDR3 coding DNA: TGCGCCAGCAGCCAAGAAACGCGGCTGGGGAATGAGCAGTTCTTC.

This clonotype was recorded at least ten times. This chain links TRBV24-1 with TRBJ1-2, with 10 bases lining up with TRBD1. Germline loops: CDR1 KGHDR, CDR2 SFDVKD. This CDR3 is 12 amino acids long. V shed 6 bases and J 7 bases; nucleotides not matched to a gene: 1. CDR3: CATSRDRGGYTF. CDR3 nucleotide sequence: TGTGCCACCAGTCGGGACAGGGGTGGCTACACCTTC.

This clonotype occurred many times. V usage is TRBV15 and J usage is TRBJ2-3, with D hard to call. The CDR3 has 16 amino acids. Germline V CDR1 and CDR2: LNHNV, YYDKDF (reference sequence). Trimming took 4 bases from V and 1 from J, leaving 15 bases between them. The CDR3 protein is CATSTNLIGRTDTQYF. The CDR3 coding sequence is TGTGCCACCAGCACGAACCTCATAGGACGCACAGATACGCAGTATTTT.

A remark on this clonotype: This may be a read error, as it is one base from a much larger clone. The rearrangement links TRBV28 to TRBJ2-7, with D possibly called TRBD1 or TRBD2 (5 bases each). The germline CDR1 and CDR2 sequences are MDHEN and SYDVKM. V lost 7 bases, J lost 5 bases, and 15 bases lay in between. This CDR3 region has 13 residues. Written as DNA, the CDR3 is TGTGCCAGCACCCCCCCGGGGCTCAACGAGCAGTACTTC. Translation gives CASTPPGLNEQYF.

Regarding this clonotype: Since the CDR3 does not end with the conserved phenylalanine or tryptophan, this likely comes from a read error. The chain links TRBV20-1 to TRBJ2-7; D unresolved. This CDR3 has 13 residues. The V gene lost 3 bases and the J gene lost 6 bases, with 15 bases spanning the gap. The germline V gene encodes CDR1 DFQATT and CDR2 SNEGSKA (reference sequence). The CDR3, as DNA: TGCAGTGCTAGCGGCCAGGCGCAAGTCGAGCAGTACTTG. This codes for CSASGQAQVEQYL.

This clonotype has a handful of counts. V and J are TRBV20-1 and TRBJ1-1; no clear D. This CDR3 comprises 15 residues. The V gene lost 2 bases and the J gene lost 2 bases, with 15 bases spanning the gap. Germline V gene sequence: CDR1 DFQATT, CDR2 SNEGSKA (reference sequence). Here the CDR3 DNA reads TGCAGTGCTAGACCATTCCAGCTTCCCAACACTGAAGCTTTCTTT. Its protein product is CSARPFQLPNTEAFF.

This clonotype was picked up many times. V and J are TRBV28 and TRBJ2-3; D remains unclear. The V end was cut by 6 bases, the J end by 2 bases, with 18 bases between. The CDR3 spans 16 residues. Germline V gene sequence: CDR1 MDHEN, CDR2 SYDVKM. The CDR3 region has the DNA TGTGCCAGCAGCCTTGTCCTCGAGCCTTTCACAGATACGCAGTATTTT. It codes for CASSLVLEPFTDTQYF. Filled out from reference TRBV28 and TRBJ2-3, the complete variable domain reads DVKVTQSSRYLVKRTGEKVFLECVQDMDHENMFWYRQDPGLGLRLIYFSYDVKMKEKGDIPEGYSVSREKKERFSLILESASTNQTSMYLCASSLVLEPFTDTQYFGPGTRLTVL.

This clonotype showed up many times. The chain carries TRBV5-1 and TRBJ2-2, with 10 bases aligning to TRBD1. The J segment lost 6 bases and the V segment lost 6 bases, leaving 5 bases of the junction unmatched. This CDR3 has 14 residues. Germline lookup yields CDR1 SGHRS and CDR2 YFSETQ. The DNA of the CDR3 is TGCGCCAGCACCGGACAGGGGGTGCCCGGGGAGCTGTTTTTT. Its protein product is CASTGQGVPGELFF.